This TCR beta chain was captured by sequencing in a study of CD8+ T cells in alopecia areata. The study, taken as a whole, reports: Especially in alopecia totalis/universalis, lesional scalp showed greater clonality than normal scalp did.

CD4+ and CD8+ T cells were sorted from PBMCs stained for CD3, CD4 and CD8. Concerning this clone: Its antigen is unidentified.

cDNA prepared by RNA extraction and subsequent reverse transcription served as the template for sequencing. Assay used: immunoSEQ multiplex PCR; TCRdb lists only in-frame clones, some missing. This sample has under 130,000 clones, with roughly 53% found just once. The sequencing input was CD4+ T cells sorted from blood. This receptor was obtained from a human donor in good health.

The CDR3 spells CSADMTGRKTEAFF. DNA of the CDR3: TGCAGCGCCGATATGACAGGTAGGAAGACTGAAGCTTTCTTT. The chain has TRBV29-1 and TRBJ1-1; possible D gene TRBD1, 6 bases. The germline gives CDR1 SQVTM, CDR2 ANQGSEA. The CDR3 has 14 residues. Deletions cut 7 bases from V and 5 bases from J, with 20 bases between.